Listed below are T cell receptor beta chains from one sample, sequenced in a study of blood T cell repertoires in COVID-19. Assay used: immunoSEQ multiplex PCR; TCRdb lists only in-frame clones, some missing. The table lists roughly 140,000 clones, 81% of them singletons. Material for sequencing was peripheral blood. The receptor set was obtained from a human donor with acute or convalescent COVID-19. The donor label of this sample is uncertain. Both conserved end residues are part of each CDR3. The D gene is left open where the match is weak. Rows give clone size only sometimes, using once, few, many, or a class for an expanded clone.

j_call v_call clone_size d_call cdr3_aa cdr3_nt
TRBJ2-3 TRBV6-5 many TRBD1 CASSYSIGGSTDTQYF TGTGCCAGCAGTTACTCGATAGGGGGCTCCACAGATACGCAGTATTTT
TRBJ2-7 TRBV5-1 . . CASSLTDSYEQYF TGCGCCAGCAGCTTGACGGACAGCTACGAGCAGTACTTC
TRBJ1-5 TRBV30 . . CAWSVGDNQPQHF TGTGCCTGGAGTGTCGGGGACAATCAGCCCCAGCATTTT
TRBJ1-6 TRBV5-6 few . CASSLGSSYNSPLHF TGTGCCAGCAGCTTGGGGAGCTCCTATAATTCACCCCTCCACTTT
TRBJ1-3 TRBV3-1/TRBV3-2 . . CASTADSGNTIYF TGTGCCAGCACGGCGGACTCTGGAAACACCATATATTTT
TRBJ1-1 TRBV18 . . CASSRAKNTEAFF TGTGCCAGCTCCAGGGCCAAGAACACTGAAGCTTTCTTT
TRBJ1-6 TRBV6-5 . . CASSPKTRSPLHF TGTGCCAGCAGTCCAAAAACAAGATCACCCCTCCACTTT
TRBJ1-3 TRBV6-5 few . CASSFSRDSGNTIYF TGTGCCAGCAGTTTTAGTCGAGACTCTGGAAACACCATATATTTT
TRBJ2-7 TRBV11-3 . . CASSLEGGYEQYF TGTGCCAGCAGCTTAGAGGGAGGTTACGAGCAGTACTTC
TRBJ2-3 TRBV5-1 . . CASSLGGGRTDTQYF TGCGCCAGCAGCTTGGGCGGGGGCCGCACAGATACGCAGTATTTT
TRBJ1-2 TRBV12-3/TRBV12-4 . . CASSRQNYGYTF TGTGCCAGCAGTCGACAGAACTATGGCTACACCTTC
TRBJ1-2 TRBV30 . . CAWSPRRRYTGYTF TGTGCCTGGAGTCCCCGGAGGCGTTATACCGGCTACACCTTC
TRBJ1-1 TRBV24-1 . TRBD1 CATSPGQGQNTEAFF TGTGCCACCAGCCCGGGACAGGGGCAGAACACTGAAGCTTTCTTT
TRBJ1-1 TRBV10-3 . TRBD1 CAISGTGRRTEAFF TGTGCCATCAGTGGGACAGGGAGGCGCACTGAAGCTTTCTTT
TRBJ2-5 TRBV6-1 . . CASSEALRGSPETQYF TGTGCCAGCAGTGAAGCGCTTCGCGGTTCCCCGGAGACCCAGTACTTC
TRBJ1-3 TRBV18 . . CASSPGSSSGNTIYF TGTGCCAGCTCACCAGGCTCAAGCTCTGGAAACACCATATATTTT
TRBJ2-7 TRBV7-9 . TRBD1 CASTRQGFPYEQYF TGTGCCAGCACCCGACAGGGCTTCCCTTACGAGCAGTACTTC
TRBJ2-1 TRBV7-9 . TRBD1 CASSHRDRGHNEQFF TGTGCCAGCAGCCACCGGGACAGGGGTCACAATGAGCAGTTCTTC
TRBJ1-3 TRBV10-2 . . CASSESWRTGNTIYF TGCGCCAGCAGTGAGTCATGGAGGACTGGAAACACCATATATTTT
TRBJ1-6 TRBV30 . TRBD1 CAWSGPGQGDSPLHF TGTGCCTGGTCCGGTCCGGGACAGGGGGATTCACCCCTCCACTTT
TRBJ1-5 TRBV7-8 . . CASSLQGNQPQHF TGTGCCAGCAGCTTACAGGGTAATCAGCCCCAGCATTTT
TRBJ1-5 TRBV12-5 . . CASGAITNQPQHF TGTGCTAGTGGAGCCATAACCAATCAGCCCCAGCATTTT
TRBJ2-5 TRBV5-4 . . CASSLDPGETQYF TGTGCCAGCAGCTTGGACCCGGGGGAGACCCAGTACTTC
TRBJ1-1 TRBV15 . . CATSWDNDDLNTEAFF TGTGCCACCAGCTGGGACAACGACGACCTGAACACTGAAGCTTTCTTT
TRBJ1-2 TRBV6-1 . TRBD1 CASSEFFWGTGRSSGYTF TGTGCCAGCAGTGAATTTTTCTGGGGGACAGGGCGCTCGAGTGGCTACACCTTC
TRBJ1-2 TRBV12-5 . TRBD1 CASGTGAYGYTF TGTGCTAGTGGAACAGGGGCCTATGGCTACACCTTC
TRBJ1-2 TRBV4-1 . . CASSQEGLERNYGYTF TGCGCCAGCAGCCAAGAGGGCCTCGAAAGGAACTATGGCTACACCTTC
TRBJ1-2 TRBV7-9 . TRBD1 CASSLAGTGGSRVRGYTF TGTGCCAGCAGCTTAGCAGGGACAGGGGGCTCTCGAGTCCGTGGCTACACCTTC
TRBJ1-1 TRBV2 . TRBD1 CASGTGGGWTEAFF TGTGCCAGCGGGACAGGGGGGGGTTGGACTGAAGCTTTCTTT
TRBJ2-7 TRBV9 . TRBD1 CASSPRTGDSYEQYF TGTGCCAGCAGCCCCCGGACAGGGGATTCCTACGAGCAGTACTTC
TRBJ1-2 TRBV2 . . CASSELPLRKTNYGYTF TGTGCCAGCAGTGAATTACCGCTTAGAAAAACTAACTATGGCTACACCTTC
TRBJ1-1 TRBV7-6 . . CASSLVTGKNTEAFF TGTGCCAGCAGCTTAGTGACAGGAAAGAACACTGAAGCTTTCTTT
TRBJ2-4 TRBV6-5 . TRBD1 CASSYSTGPQYF TGTGCCAGCAGTTACTCGACAGGGCCTCAGTACTTC
TRBJ2-1 TRBV11-2 . . CASSGPYLVDEQFF TGTGCCAGCAGCGGTCCTTACTTAGTCGATGAGCAGTTCTTC
TRBJ2-3 TRBV29-1 once TRBD1 CSVRDRSTDTQYF TGCAGCGTCCGGGACAGAAGCACAGATACGCAGTATTTT
TRBJ1-5 TRBV19 . TRBD1 CASSPGQDTSNQPQHF TGTGCCAGTAGCCCGGGACAGGACACAAGCAATCAGCCCCAGCATTTT
TRBJ1-2 TRBV19 . TRBD1 CASSRDRVRGYTF TGTGCCAGTAGTAGGGACAGGGTAAGAGGCTACACCTTC
TRBJ1-5 TRBV24-1 . . CATSRAGSNQPQHF TGTGCCACCTCCCGGGCAGGGAGCAATCAGCCCCAGCATTTT
TRBJ1-2 TRBV12-3/TRBV12-4 . . CASSLAQGAGYTF TGTGCCAGCAGTTTAGCGCAGGGCGCCGGCTACACCTTC
TRBJ2-4 TRBV7-9 . . CASSRTAEAKNIQYF TGTGCCAGCAGCCGGACAGCGGAGGCCAAAAACATTCAGTACTTC
TRBJ1-1 TRBV6-5 . TRBD1 CASRTGGTEAFF TGTGCCAGCCGGACAGGGGGGACTGAAGCTTTCTTT
TRBJ1-2 TRBV12-1 . . CASSFERGYTF TGTGCCAGCAGCTTTGAGAGAGGCTACACCTTC
TRBJ1-6 TRBV2 . . CASRPTANSPLHF TGTGCCAGCAGGCCTACCGCCAATTCACCCCTCCACTTT
TRBJ2-2 TRBV21-1 . . CASSRRVVGELFF TGTGCCAGCAGCCGGAGGGTCGTCGGGGAGCTGTTTTTT
TRBJ1-1 TRBV18 . . CASSPEGHEAFF TGTGCCAGCTCACCAGAGGGACACGAAGCTTTCTTT
TRBJ2-3 TRBV10-1 . TRBD2 CASSVTGTSATQYF TGCGCCAGCAGTGTTACCGGGACTAGCGCTACGCAGTATTTT
TRBJ1-1 TRBV5-1 . . CASILNSGGTEAFF TGCGCCAGCATCCTTAATTCTGGGGGGACTGAAGCTTTCTTT
TRBJ1-1 TRBV7-9 many . CASSSPQGWDTEAFF TGTGCCAGCAGCTCCCCACAGGGCTGGGACACTGAAGCTTTCTTT
TRBJ2-3 TRBV10-1 . TRBD2 CASSGDPATSGGRTDTQYF TGCGCCAGCAGTGGGGACCCGGCGACTAGCGGGGGCCGCACAGATACGCAGTATTTT
TRBJ1-4 TRBV2 few . CASSDLNRAREKLFF TGTGCCAGCAGTGACCTGAACAGGGCGAGGGAAAAACTGTTTTTT
TRBJ1-1 TRBV5-1 . . CASSGGYTEAFF TGCGCCAGCAGCGGAGGGTACACTGAAGCTTTCTTT
TRBJ2-2 TRBV7-6 . TRBD2 CASRPPGLVWDGELFF TGTGCCAGCAGACCTCCGGGACTAGTTTGGGACGGGGAGCTGTTTTTT
TRBJ1-4 TRBV19 . . CASSILGVAHEKLFF TGTGCCAGTAGTATACTGGGCGTGGCCCATGAAAAACTGTTTTTT
TRBJ1-3 TRBV18 . . CASSRGPGHTIYF TGTGCCAGCTCACGGGGCCCCGGCCACACCATATATTTT
TRBJ2-5 TRBV7-8 . . CASSRSWTQYF TGTGCCAGCAGCCGGAGCTGGACCCAGTACTTC
TRBJ2-1 TRBV5-6 . TRBD1 CASRLQGANSNEQFF TGTGCCAGCAGACTCCAGGGGGCTAATTCGAATGAGCAGTTCTTC
TRBJ1-2 TRBV9 . . CASSVDPGSPGQGYTF TGTGCCAGCAGCGTAGACCCCGGCTCCCCAGGCCAAGGCTACACCTTC
TRBJ1-1 TRBV10-3 few . CAISGTGYTEAFF TGTGCCATCAGTGGTACAGGATACACTGAAGCTTTCTTT
TRBJ1-5 TRBV2 . . CASSPEGLSVAQHF TGTGCCAGCAGCCCTGAGGGACTGAGCGTCGCCCAGCATTTT
TRBJ2-6 TRBV7-5 . . CARSLNGSGANVLTF TGTGCCAGAAGCTTAAACGGCTCTGGGGCCAACGTCCTGACTTTC